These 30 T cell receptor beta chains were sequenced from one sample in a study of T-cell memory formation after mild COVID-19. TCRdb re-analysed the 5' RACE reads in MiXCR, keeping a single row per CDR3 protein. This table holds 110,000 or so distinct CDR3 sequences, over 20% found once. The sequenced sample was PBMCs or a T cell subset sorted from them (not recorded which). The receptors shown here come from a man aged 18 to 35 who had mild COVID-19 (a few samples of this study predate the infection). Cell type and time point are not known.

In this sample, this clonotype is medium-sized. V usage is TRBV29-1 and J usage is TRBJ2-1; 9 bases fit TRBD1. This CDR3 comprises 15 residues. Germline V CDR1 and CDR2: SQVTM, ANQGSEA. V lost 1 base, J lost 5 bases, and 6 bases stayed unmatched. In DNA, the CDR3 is TGCAGCGTTGAAGGGGGGGACAGGGAAGACAATGAGCAGTTCTTC. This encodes CSVEGGDREDNEQFF.

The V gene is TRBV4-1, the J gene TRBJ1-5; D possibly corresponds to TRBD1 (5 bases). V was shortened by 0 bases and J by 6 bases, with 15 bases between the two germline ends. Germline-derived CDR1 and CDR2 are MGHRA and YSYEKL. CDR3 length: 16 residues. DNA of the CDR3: TGCGCCAGCAGCCAAGAACCAGGGCGATCAGGTCAGCCCCAGCATTTT. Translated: CASSQEPGRSGQPQHF.

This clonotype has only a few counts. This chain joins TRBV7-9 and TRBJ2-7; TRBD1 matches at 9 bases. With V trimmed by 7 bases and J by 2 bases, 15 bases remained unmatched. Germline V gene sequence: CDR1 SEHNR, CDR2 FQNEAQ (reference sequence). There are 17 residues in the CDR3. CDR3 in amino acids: CASNQGPGTGKTYEQYF. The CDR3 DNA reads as TGTGCCAGCAACCAAGGACCCGGGACAGGGAAAACCTACGAGCAGTACTTC.

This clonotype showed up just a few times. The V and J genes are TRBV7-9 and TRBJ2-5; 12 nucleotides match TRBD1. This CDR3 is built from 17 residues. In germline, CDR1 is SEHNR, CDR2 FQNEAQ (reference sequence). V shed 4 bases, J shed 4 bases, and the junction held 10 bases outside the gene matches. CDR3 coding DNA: TGTGCCAGCAGCTCGGGACAGGGGGCAGGTAGCGGAGAGACCCAGTACTTC. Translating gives CASSSGQGAGSGETQYF.

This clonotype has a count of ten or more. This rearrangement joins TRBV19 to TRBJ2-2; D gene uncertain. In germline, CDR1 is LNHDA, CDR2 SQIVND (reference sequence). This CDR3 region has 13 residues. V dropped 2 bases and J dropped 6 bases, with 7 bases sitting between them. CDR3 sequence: CASSIQAPGELFF. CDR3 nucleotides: TGTGCCAGTAGTATACAAGCTCCCGGGGAGCTGTTTTTT.

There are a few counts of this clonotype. CDR3 bases: TGTGCCAGTAGTATACTGGCCGCGAACACCGGGGAGCTGTTTTTT. Residues: CASSILAANTGELFF. The J gene is TRBJ2-2, the V gene TRBV19; D not resolved. The CDR3 has 15 residues. V was trimmed by 2 bases and J by 0 bases, leaving 7 bases between them. Germline V gene sequence: CDR1 LNHDA, CDR2 SQIVND (reference sequence).

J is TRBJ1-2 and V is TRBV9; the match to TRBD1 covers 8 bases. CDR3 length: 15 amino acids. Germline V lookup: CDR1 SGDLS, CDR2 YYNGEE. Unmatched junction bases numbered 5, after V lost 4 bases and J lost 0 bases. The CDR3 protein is CASSFDRGANYGYTF. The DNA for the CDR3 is TGTGCCAGCAGCTTCGACAGGGGAGCTAACTATGGCTACACCTTC.

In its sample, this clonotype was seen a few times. CDR3 sequence: CASSHPLGQGAGELFF. CDR3 DNA: TGTGCCAGCAGCCATCCGTTAGGACAGGGGGCTGGGGAGCTGTTTTTT. V usage is TRBV7-3 and J usage is TRBJ2-2, with TRBD1 matching over 11 bases. The CDR3 covers 16 residues. Germline V CDR1 and CDR2: SGHTA, FQGTGA. With V trimmed by 5 bases and J by 8 bases, 10 bases remained unmatched.

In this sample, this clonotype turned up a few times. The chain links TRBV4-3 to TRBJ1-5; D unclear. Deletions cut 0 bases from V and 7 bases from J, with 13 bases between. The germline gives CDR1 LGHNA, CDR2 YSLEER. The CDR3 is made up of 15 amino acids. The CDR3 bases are TGCGCCAGCAGCCAAGATCCCCAAGGAGGGCAGCCCCAGCATTTT. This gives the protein CASSQDPQGGQPQHF.

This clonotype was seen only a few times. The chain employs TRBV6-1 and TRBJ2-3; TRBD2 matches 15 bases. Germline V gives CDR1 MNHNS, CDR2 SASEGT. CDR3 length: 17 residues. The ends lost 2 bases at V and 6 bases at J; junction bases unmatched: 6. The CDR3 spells CASSEMGLAGGWDTQYF. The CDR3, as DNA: TGTGCCAGCAGTGAAATGGGACTAGCGGGGGGTTGGGATACGCAGTATTTT.

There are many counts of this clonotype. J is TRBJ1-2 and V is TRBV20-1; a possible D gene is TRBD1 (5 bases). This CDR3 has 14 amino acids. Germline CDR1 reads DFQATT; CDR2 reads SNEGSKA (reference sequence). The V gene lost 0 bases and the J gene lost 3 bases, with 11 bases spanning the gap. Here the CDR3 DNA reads TGCAGTGCTAGAGATTACGGCAGGGACTATGGCTACACCTTC. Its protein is CSARDYGRDYGYTF.

CDR3 bases: TGTGCCAGCAGCCGTACTTTGGTTATAGAGCAGTACTTC. Translating it yields CASSRTLVIEQYF. The chain couples TRBV7-2 to TRBJ2-7; D not resolved. In germline, CDR1 is SGHTA, CDR2 FQGNSA. The CDR3 runs 13 residues. V lost 5 bases and J 7 bases, leaving 15 bases between the germline ends.

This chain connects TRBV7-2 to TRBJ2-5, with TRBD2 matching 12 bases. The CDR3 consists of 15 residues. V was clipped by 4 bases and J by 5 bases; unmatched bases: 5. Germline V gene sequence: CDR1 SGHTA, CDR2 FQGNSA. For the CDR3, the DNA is TGTGCCAGCAGCTCCCTAGCGGGGGGGCCGGAGACCCAGTACTTC. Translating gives CASSSLAGGPETQYF.

The CDR3 sequence: CASSQDVRQPQHF. DNA for the CDR3: TGTGCCAGCAGCCAAGACGTGAGGCAGCCCCAGCATTTT. The V gene is TRBV4-2, the J gene TRBJ1-5; D remains ambiguous. This CDR3 has 13 residues. Germline CDR1 reads LGHNA; CDR2 reads YNFKEQ. The V and J ends lost 0 bases and 7 bases respectively, with 7 bases between them.

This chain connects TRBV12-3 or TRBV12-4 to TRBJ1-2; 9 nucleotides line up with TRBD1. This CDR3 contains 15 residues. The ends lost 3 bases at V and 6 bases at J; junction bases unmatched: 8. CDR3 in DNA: TGTGCCAGCAGTTTTACGACAGGGGGGAGTCATGGCTACACCTTC. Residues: CASSFTTGGSHGYTF.

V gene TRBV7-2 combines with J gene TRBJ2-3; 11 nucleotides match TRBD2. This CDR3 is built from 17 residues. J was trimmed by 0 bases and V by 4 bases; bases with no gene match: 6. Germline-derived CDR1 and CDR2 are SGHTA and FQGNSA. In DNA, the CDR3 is TGTGCCAGCAGCTCCTCGACTAGCGGGGCCAGCACAGATACGCAGTATTTT. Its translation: CASSSSTSGASTDTQYF.

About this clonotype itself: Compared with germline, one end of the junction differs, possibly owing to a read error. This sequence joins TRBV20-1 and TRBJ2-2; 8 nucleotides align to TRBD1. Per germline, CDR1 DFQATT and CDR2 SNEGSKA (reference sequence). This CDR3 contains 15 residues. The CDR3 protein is CSAGDPGTGRIGLFF. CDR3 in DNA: TGCAGTGCTGGAGACCCCGGGACAGGCCGGATAGGGCTGTTTTTT.

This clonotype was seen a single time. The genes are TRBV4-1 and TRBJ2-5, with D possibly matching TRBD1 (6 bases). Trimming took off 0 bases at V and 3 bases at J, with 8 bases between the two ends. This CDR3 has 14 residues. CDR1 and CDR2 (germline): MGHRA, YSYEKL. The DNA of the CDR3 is TGCGCCAGCAGCCAAGAGAACAGGGAAGAGACCCAGTACTTC. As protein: CASSQENREETQYF.

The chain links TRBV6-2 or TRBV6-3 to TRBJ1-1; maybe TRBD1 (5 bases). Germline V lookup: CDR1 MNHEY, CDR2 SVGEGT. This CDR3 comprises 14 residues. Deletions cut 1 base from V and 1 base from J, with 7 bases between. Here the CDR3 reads CASSYLGGNTEAFF. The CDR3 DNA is TGTGCCAGCAGTTACTTGGGGGGGAACACTGAAGCTTTCTTT.

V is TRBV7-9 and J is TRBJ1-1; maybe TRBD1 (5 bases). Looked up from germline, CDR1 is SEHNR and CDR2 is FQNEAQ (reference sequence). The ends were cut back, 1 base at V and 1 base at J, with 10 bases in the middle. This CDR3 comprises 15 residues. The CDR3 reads CASSLGGGPNTEAFF. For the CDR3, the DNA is TGTGCCAGCAGCTTAGGGGGCGGGCCGAACACTGAAGCTTTCTTT.

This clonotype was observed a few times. CDR3 nucleotides: TGCGCCAGCAGCTCTCCCGGGACAGGGCGGGAGACCCAGTACTTC. Amino acids: CASSSPGTGRETQYF. The chain links TRBV5-1 to TRBJ2-5; TRBD1 aligns across 9 bases. Germline values: CDR1 SGHRS, CDR2 YFSETQ. The V segment lost 3 bases and the J segment 5 bases; nucleotides outside the gene matches: 8. The CDR3 spans 15 residues.

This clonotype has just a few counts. The CDR3 sequence is CASSQDRGGDTEAFF. The CDR3 DNA is TGCGCCAGCAGCCAAGATAGGGGCGGGGACACTGAAGCTTTCTTT. V and J are TRBV4-3 and TRBJ1-1, with D tentatively TRBD1 (5 bases). The V and J ends lost 0 bases and 3 bases respectively, with 11 bases between them. The CDR3 contains 15 residues. The germline V gene encodes CDR1 LGHNA and CDR2 YSLEER.

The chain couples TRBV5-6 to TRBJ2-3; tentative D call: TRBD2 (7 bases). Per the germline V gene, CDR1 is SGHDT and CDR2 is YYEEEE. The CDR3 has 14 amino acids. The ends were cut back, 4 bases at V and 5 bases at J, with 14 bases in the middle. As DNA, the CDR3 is TGTGCCAGCAGCGGGGGGGGGGCCCGAGATACGCAGTATTTT. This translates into CASSGGGARDTQYF.

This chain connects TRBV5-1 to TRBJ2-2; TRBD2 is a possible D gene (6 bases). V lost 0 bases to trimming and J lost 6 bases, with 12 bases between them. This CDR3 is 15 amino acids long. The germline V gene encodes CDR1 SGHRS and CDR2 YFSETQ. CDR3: CASSLVPGRSGELFF. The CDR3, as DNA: TGCGCCAGCAGCTTGGTCCCGGGGAGGTCCGGGGAGCTGTTTTTT. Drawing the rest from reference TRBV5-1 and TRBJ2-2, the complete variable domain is KAGVTQTPRYLIKTRGQQVTLSCSPISGHRSVSWYQQTPGQGLQFLFEYFSETQRNKGNFPGRFSGRQFSNSRSEMNVSTLELGDSALYLCASSLVPGRSGELFFGEGSRLTVL.

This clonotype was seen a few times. The CDR3 region has the DNA TGTGCCAGCAGTGACGGGACAGGGTTCAGTCAGCCCCAGCATTTT. Translating it yields CASSDGTGFSQPQHF. V and J are TRBV2 and TRBJ1-5; 9 bases agree with TRBD1. Germline CDR1 and CDR2: SNHLY and FYNNEI. The CDR3 runs to 15 residues. The trim removed 3 bases at V and 6 bases at J, leaving 6 bases unmatched.

The DNA for the CDR3 is TGTGCCACTTGGGGCAGACTTCAAGAGACCCAGTACTTC. It is translated as CATWGRLQETQYF. This rearrangement joins TRBV9 to TRBJ2-5; tentative D call: TRBD1 (5 bases). The V end lost 9 bases, the J end lost 2 bases, and 14 bases lay between the germline ends. This CDR3 contains 13 residues. Germline CDR1 is SGDLS and CDR2 is YYNGEE.

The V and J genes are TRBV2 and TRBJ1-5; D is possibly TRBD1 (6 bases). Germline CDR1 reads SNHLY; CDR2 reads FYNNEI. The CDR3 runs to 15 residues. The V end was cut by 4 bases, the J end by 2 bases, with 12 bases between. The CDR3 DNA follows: TGTGCCAGCAGTGGTACAGGGAATGGCAATCAGCCCCAGCATTTT. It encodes CASSGTGNGNQPQHF.

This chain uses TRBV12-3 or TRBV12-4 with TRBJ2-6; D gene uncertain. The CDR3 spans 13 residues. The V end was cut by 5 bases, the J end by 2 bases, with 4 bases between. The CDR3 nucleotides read TGTGCCAGCAGTGCCGCTGGGGCCAACGTCCTGACTTTC. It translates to CASSAAGANVLTF.

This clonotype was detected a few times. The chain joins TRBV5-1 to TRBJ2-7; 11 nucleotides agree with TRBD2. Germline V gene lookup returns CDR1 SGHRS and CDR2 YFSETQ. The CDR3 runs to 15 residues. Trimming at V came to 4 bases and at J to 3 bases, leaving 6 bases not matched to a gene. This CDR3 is CASSTGTSGVYEQYF. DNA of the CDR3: TGCGCCAGCAGCACCGGGACTAGCGGAGTCTACGAGCAGTACTTC.

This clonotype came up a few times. The CDR3 nucleotides are TGTGCTAGTGGTTTAGGACAGGGGGCCTACAATGAGCAGTTCTTC. Translation: CASGLGQGAYNEQFF. The chain uses TRBV12-5 and TRBJ2-1, with TRBD1 matching over 10 bases. The CDR3 totals 15 residues. J was trimmed by 2 bases and V by 3 bases; bases with no gene match: 1. Germline V gene lookup returns CDR1 LGHNT and CDR2 FRNRAP.